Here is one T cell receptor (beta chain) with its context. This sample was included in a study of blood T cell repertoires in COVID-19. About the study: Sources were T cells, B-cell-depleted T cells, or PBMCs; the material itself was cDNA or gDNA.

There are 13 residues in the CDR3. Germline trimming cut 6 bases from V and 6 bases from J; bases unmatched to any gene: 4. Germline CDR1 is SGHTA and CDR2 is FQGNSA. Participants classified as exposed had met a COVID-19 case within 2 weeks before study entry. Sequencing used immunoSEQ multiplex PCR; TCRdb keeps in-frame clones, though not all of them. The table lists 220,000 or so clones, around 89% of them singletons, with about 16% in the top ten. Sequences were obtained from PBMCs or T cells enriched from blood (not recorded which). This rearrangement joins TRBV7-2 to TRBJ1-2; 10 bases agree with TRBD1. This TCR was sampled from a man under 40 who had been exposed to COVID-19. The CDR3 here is CASSHDRGHGYTF. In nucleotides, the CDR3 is TGTGCCAGCAGTCACGACAGGGGGCATGGCTACACCTTC.